This T cell receptor (beta chain) was obtained from a study of CD8 T cells in Susac syndrome. Study-level results: An acknowledgment was made by the study that its TCR sequencing and HLA analysis involved relatively few individuals.

An amount of RNA that ranged from about 0.45 to 1 ug was reverse transcribed with random hexamers. The authors amplified TCR beta CDR3 across 54 Vbeta and 13 Jbeta using immunoSEQ multiplex PCR. TCRdb reprocessed the immunoSEQ multiplex PCR reads with MiXCR, giving one entry per CDR3 protein. The sample has around 130,000 distinct CDR3 sequences; around 90% are singletons. The sequenced target, TCR beta, came from blood CD8+ and CD4+ T cells. Through negative isolation, CD4+ and CD8+ T cells were obtained, while TEMRA cells were enriched using FACS. Comments on this clonotype: Its antigen is as yet unknown.

The TCR comes from a human donor with multiple sclerosis. The material sequenced was CD8+ T cells from PBMCs.

In DNA form, the CDR3 reads TGTGCCAGCAGGTATCGCCTTCGGCCCCCAGGGGAGCTGTTTTTT. Its translation: CASRYRLRPPGELFF. The chain couples TRBV11-3 to TRBJ2-2; D uncertain. V was pared by 6 bases and J by 8 bases, with 19 bases between. CDR1 and CDR2 (germline): SGHNT, YENEEA. There are 15 residues in the CDR3.